The 9 T cell receptor beta chains reported below all come from one sample, sequenced in a study of shared clonotypes between healthy human individuals. Data came from immunoSEQ multiplex PCR; TCRdb stores just in-frame clones and leaves some out. The sample lists some 470,000 clones, 76% occurring once. Material for sequencing was PBMCs. The receptors come from a woman between 35 and 50 years old in good health. Some clones in this sample may be carry-over from other donors' samples.

The chain employs TRBV6-6 and TRBJ1-4; D remains unclear. V was trimmed by 7 bases and J by 8 bases, leaving 20 bases between them. This CDR3 contains 15 residues. In germline, CDR1 is MNHNY, CDR2 SVGAGI (reference sequence). The CDR3 DNA sequence: TGTGCCAGCACCACTCGAGGGTCGGGAAGAGAAAAACTGTTTTTT. The encoded protein is CASTTRGSGREKLFF.

In its sample, this clone was seen a few times. V usage is TRBV7-8 and J usage is TRBJ2-2, with a tentative D call TRBD2 (5 bases). CDR3 length equals 15 residues. V was shortened by 2 bases and J by 0 bases, with 7 bases between the two germline ends. Looked up from germline, CDR1 is SGHVS and CDR2 is FQNEAQ. The CDR3 loop is CASSLPGTNTGELFF. The CDR3 DNA reads TGTGCCAGCAGCTTACCGGGAACGAACACCGGGGAGCTGTTTTTT.

V usage is TRBV29-1 and J usage is TRBJ1-1; TRBD1 aligns across 9 bases. CDR1 is SQVTM and CDR2 is ANQGSEA in the germline V gene. V dropped 3 bases and J dropped 1; count of bases not matched to a gene: 3. The CDR3 totals 14 residues. The CDR3 DNA is TGCAGCGTTGAGAGGGACAGGGCGAACACTGAAGCTTTCTTT. Translated, it gives CSVERDRANTEAFF.

The V call is TRBV9, the J call TRBJ2-3, with TRBD2 matching 13 bases. V lost 3 bases and J lost 6; bases outside the gene matches: 7. Germline loops: CDR1 SGDLS, CDR2 YYNGEE. The CDR3 contains 16 residues. CDR3 in DNA: TGTGCCAGCAGCGGATCCGGACTAGCGGGAGCGGATACGCAGTATTTT. Protein: CASSGSGLAGADTQYF.

This clone showed up many times. This chain uses TRBV6-5 with TRBJ2-2; no clear D gene. The germline V gene encodes CDR1 MNHEY and CDR2 SVGAGI. Trimming left V 9 bases short and J 2 bases short, with 13 bases between. This CDR3 is built from 14 residues. CDR3 sequence reads: CASRRHTNTGELFF. Written as DNA, the CDR3 is TGTGCCAGTCGGCGACATACAAACACCGGGGAGCTGTTTTTT.

The J gene is TRBJ2-1, the V gene TRBV4-2; 10 nucleotides agree with TRBD2. The J segment lost 2 bases and the V segment lost 0 bases, leaving 13 bases of the junction unmatched. There are 20 residues in the CDR3. Germline V gene lookup returns CDR1 LGHNA and CDR2 YNFKEQ. This CDR3 is CASSQELRLAGAGPYNEQFF. DNA for the CDR3: TGTGCCAGCAGCCAAGAATTGAGACTAGCGGGTGCAGGACCCTACAATGAGCAGTTCTTC.

CDR3 nucleotide sequence: TGCGCCAGCAGCTTGGCTGGAGGCGGATTTAACTATGGCTACACCTTC. This translates into CASSLAGGGFNYGYTF. The chain employs TRBV5-1 and TRBJ1-2; D unresolved. Between the trimmed V and J ends, which lost 0 bases and 1 base, there was a span of 13 bases. CDR1 and CDR2 (germline): SGHRS, YFSETQ. CDR3 length: 16 amino acids.

The chain recombines TRBV5-1 with TRBJ1-5, with D maybe TRBD1 (6 bases). The CDR3 consists of 13 residues. V dropped 7 bases and J dropped 0 bases, with 8 bases sitting between them. Germline CDR1 is SGHRS and CDR2 is YFSETQ. The CDR3 DNA is TGCGCCAGCCGGACAGATAGCAATCAGCCCCAGCATTTT. Translating gives CASRTDSNQPQHF.

The chain is built from TRBV27 and TRBJ2-1; perhaps TRBD2 as D (5 bases). This CDR3 is built from 12 residues. Germline V gives CDR1 MNHEY, CDR2 SMNVEV (reference sequence). Trimming shortened V by 0 bases and J by 8 bases, and 5 bases separated the two germline ends. The CDR3 bases are TGTGCCAGCAGTTTATCGCGGGATGAGCAGTTCTTC. It translates to CASSLSRDEQFF.